Listed here is a single TCR beta chain. CDR1 and CDR2 from the germline V gene are WSHSY and SAAADI. The length of the CDR3 is 12 residues. The germline V and J ends were trimmed by 2 bases and 7 bases, with 6 bases remaining between them. This sample stems from a study of somatic mutations in cytotoxic T cells in rheumatoid arthritis. Clones were read by immunoSEQ multiplex PCR, and TCRdb kept only the in-frame ones, dropping some. The sample contains 15,000 or so clones, roughly four fifths of which appear only once. The genes are TRBV10-2 and TRBJ1-5; no firm D call. The specimen sequenced was CD8+ T cells sorted from blood. The TCR comes from a woman between 50 and 59 years old with rheumatoid arthritis. CDR3 sequence reads: CASSEPRQPQHF. CDR3 nucleotide sequence: TGCGCCAGCAGTGAGCCCAGGCAGCCCCAGCATTTT.